What follows are 13 T cell receptor beta chains derived from one specimen sequenced in a study of blood T cell repertoires in COVID-19. Sequenced by immunoSEQ multiplex PCR; TCRdb stores in-frame clones only, minus some. This sample has approximately 300,000 clones; over 75% occur once, and the top ten carry under 11%. Sequencing input: PBMCs or T cells enriched from blood (not recorded which). These receptors all come from a woman younger than 35 who had recovered from COVID-19.

The chain carries TRBV11-2 and TRBJ1-4; 8 bases match TRBD1. Germline loops: CDR1 SGHAT, CDR2 FQNNGV. Germline trimming cut 6 bases from V and 6 bases from J; bases unmatched to any gene: 3. CDR3 size: 13 residues. The chain's CDR3 is CASRVQGDEKLFF. The CDR3 bases are TGTGCCAGCAGAGTACAGGGGGATGAAAAACTGTTTTTT.

The chain recombines TRBV11-2 with TRBJ1-2, with D possibly TRBD1 on 5 matching bases. Germline CDR1 and CDR2: SGHAT and FQNNGV. The CDR3 extends over 17 amino acids. The V gene lost 0 bases and the J gene lost 8 bases, with 22 bases spanning the gap. This chain's CDR3 is CASSLDSNQGRLRGYTF. CDR3 DNA sequence: TGTGCCAGCAGCTTAGATTCAAATCAGGGCCGGCTCCGAGGCTACACCTTC.

The V call is TRBV19, the J call TRBJ1-5; D is possibly TRBD1 (5 bases). Per the germline V gene, CDR1 is LNHDA and CDR2 is SQIVND (reference sequence). The ends were cut back, 5 bases at V and 0 bases at J, with 14 bases in the middle. The CDR3 has 16 residues. The CDR3 sequence is CASSLPGLYSNQPQHF. The CDR3 DNA follows: TGTGCCAGTAGTTTGCCGGGACTTTATAGCAATCAGCCCCAGCATTTT.

This clone appeared once. The chain is built from TRBV2 and TRBJ2-1, with D perhaps TRBD1 (5 bases). Trimming pared 7 bases from V and 7 bases from J, leaving 14 bases between. Germline values: CDR1 SNHLY, CDR2 FYNNEI. The CDR3 extends over 13 amino acids. CDR3 DNA: TGTGCCAGCACCCTTGGGGCTGTAAATGAGCAGTTCTTC. Its protein is CASTLGAVNEQFF.

This chain joins TRBV3-1 (or the pseudogene TRBV3-2) and TRBJ1-5; the D gene is possibly TRBD1 (5 bases). Germline V CDR1 and CDR2: LGHDT, YNNKEL (reference sequence). The germline V and J ends were trimmed by 4 bases and 6 bases, with 13 bases remaining between them. The CDR3 totals 14 residues. CDR3 nucleotides: TGTGCCAGCAGCCCTCCGGGGGATTTTCAGCCCCAGCATTTT. This encodes CASSPPGDFQPQHF.

The rearrangement joins TRBV18 to TRBJ1-1; TRBD1 is a possible D gene (5 bases). The germline V gene encodes CDR1 KGHSH and CDR2 LQKENI. The CDR3 loop spans 13 amino acids. Trimming stripped 5 bases from V and 4 bases from J, with 11 bases between. As DNA, the CDR3 is TGTGCCAGCTCAGGAGACAGCTCCACTGAAGCTTTCTTT. Translating gives CASSGDSSTEAFF.

The chain is built from TRBV4-2 and TRBJ2-2; maybe TRBD1 (6 bases). The germline CDR1 and CDR2 sequences are LGHNA and YNFKEQ. Trimming pared 1 base from V and 5 bases from J, leaving 17 bases between. This CDR3 has 17 residues. CDR3 loop: CASSQANTGKFTGELFF. CDR3 coding DNA: TGTGCCAGCAGCCAAGCTAATACAGGGAAGTTTACCGGGGAGCTGTTTTTT.

The V and J genes are TRBV30 and TRBJ2-3; 7 nucleotides align to TRBD2. This CDR3 is 14 amino acids long. CDR1 and CDR2 (germline): GTSNPN, SVGIG (reference sequence). V shed 4 bases, J shed 4 bases, and the junction held 8 bases outside the gene matches. This CDR3 is CAWTPGGWADTQYF. For the CDR3, the DNA is TGTGCCTGGACACCGGGAGGTTGGGCAGATACGCAGTATTTT.

This chain links TRBV9 with TRBJ2-2; 7 bases match TRBD1. With 4 bases clipped from V and 4 bases from J, the junction kept 13 bases outside the gene matches. Germline lookup yields CDR1 SGDLS and CDR2 YYNGEE. The CDR3 is made up of 17 amino acids. CDR3 sequence (DNA): TGTGCCAGCAGCCGCTTTTTAGGGGGCGAAGCCACCGGGGAGCTGTTTTTT. Encoded protein: CASSRFLGGEATGELFF.

V is TRBV28 and J is TRBJ2-7; TRBD2 matches 7 bases. From germline, CDR1 is MDHEN and CDR2 SYDVKM. This CDR3 contains 15 residues. The V gene end was trimmed by 6 bases and the J gene end by 6 bases; junction bases not matched to a gene: 14. CDR3 nucleotide sequence: TGTGCCAGCAGACCTGGGTGGGGGGGTAACGGCGAGCAGTACTTC. Translating gives CASRPGWGGNGEQYF.

The chain has TRBV9 and TRBJ2-1, with TRBD2 matching over 8 bases. CDR3 length: 15 amino acids. CDR1 is SGDLS and CDR2 is YYNGEE in the germline V gene. J gave up 4 bases and V 5 bases, and 8 bases lay outside the gene matches. The chain's CDR3 is CASSYAGGGYNEQFF. CDR3 nucleotides: TGTGCCAGCAGTTATGCAGGCGGGGGGTACAATGAGCAGTTCTTC.

The chain links TRBV7-9 to TRBJ1-2; 10 bases match TRBD1. The junction had 4 bases not matched to a gene; V was cut back by 4 bases and J by 2 bases. The CDR3 length is 15 residues. Germline V gene data show CDR1 as SEHNR and CDR2 as FQNEAQ (reference sequence). The CDR3 region has the DNA TGTGCCAGCAGCTGGGGGACAGGGGAAAACTATGGCTACACCTTC. It is translated as CASSWGTGENYGYTF.

The rearrangement uses TRBV30 and TRBJ1-4; D ambiguous. This CDR3 region has 13 residues. Germline CDR1 is GTSNPN and CDR2 is SVGIG (reference sequence). Trimming shortened V by 1 base and J by 7 bases, and 10 bases separated the two germline ends. CDR3 protein: CAWSGVGGEKLFF. In DNA, the CDR3 is TGTGCCTGGAGTGGGGTAGGAGGTGAAAAACTGTTTTTT. The complete variable domain, with remaining parts taken from reference TRBV30 and TRBJ1-4, reads SQTIHQWPATLVQPVGSPLSLECTVEGTSNPNLYWYRQAAGRGLQLLFYSVGIGQISSEVPQNLSASRPQDRQFILSSKKLLLSDSGFYLCAWSGVGGEKLFFGSGTQLSVL.